This T cell receptor (beta chain) stems from a study of preoperative IRX-2 immunotherapy in early breast cancer. V lost 7 bases and J 1 base, leaving 10 bases between the germline ends. The germline V gene encodes CDR1 MNHNS and CDR2 SASEGT. This CDR3 has 13 residues. The protocol was immunoSEQ multiplex PCR, while the TCRdb copy is restricted to in-frame clones and leaves out a portion. The sample shows 20,000 to 30,000 clones, around nine tenths of them seen only once. The sample's treatment: preoperative locoregional IRX-2 cytokine immunotherapy. Patients received preoperative, locoregional IRX-2 cytokine immunotherapy in a phase Ib study.

The sequencing used tumor tissue, collected after IRX-2 immunotherapy. The chain couples TRBV6-1 to TRBJ1-1; D is possibly TRBD1 (6 bases). This clonotype originated in a human donor with breast cancer. CDR3 sequence (DNA): TGTGCCAGCACAAACAGGGAGAACACTGAAGCTTTCTTT. Its protein product is CASTNRENTEAFF.